A single sample is the source of the 8 T cell receptor beta chains below, sequenced in a study of blood T cell repertoires in COVID-19. Sequencing used immunoSEQ multiplex PCR; TCRdb keeps in-frame clones, though not all of them. The sample holds 95,000 to 110,000 clones, approximately 88% seen once. The sequencing sample was made of peripheral blood. The receptor set was obtained from a man aged 50-60 years with active or convalescent COVID-19.

The chain couples TRBV28 to TRBJ1-2; TRBD1 aligns across 8 bases. With 6 bases clipped from V and 5 bases from J, the junction kept 5 bases outside the gene matches. From germline, CDR1 is MDHEN and CDR2 SYDVKM. CDR3 length: 13 amino acids. The CDR3 sequence: CASSPGGRYGYTF. CDR3 DNA: TGTGCCAGCAGCCCAGGGGGCAGGTATGGCTACACCTTC.

The chain joins TRBV6-5 to TRBJ2-1; 8 bases map to TRBD2. V lost 5 bases, J lost 6 bases, and 9 bases stayed unmatched. CDR1 is MNHEY, CDR2 SVGAGI, per germline. The CDR3 length is 15 residues. DNA of the CDR3: TGTGCCAGCAGTCAGTCCGGGACTAGATTCAATGAGCAGTTCTTC. Translated, it gives CASSQSGTRFNEQFF.

The rearrangement links TRBV6-5 to TRBJ2-1; 8 nucleotides agree with TRBD2. Per the germline V gene, CDR1 is MNHEY and CDR2 is SVGAGI. The V segment lost 0 bases and the J segment 8 bases; nucleotides outside the gene matches: 9. The CDR3 is made up of 16 amino acids. This CDR3 reads CASSYSWEREFDEQFF. CDR3 bases: TGTGCCAGCAGTTACTCGTGGGAGCGGGAGTTCGATGAGCAGTTCTTC.

The chain has TRBV12-3 or TRBV12-4 and TRBJ2-1; possibly TRBD2 for D (7 bases). This CDR3 has 13 residues. V lost 3 bases and J lost 10, with 13 bases in between. The CDR3 nucleotides are TGTGCCAGCAGTTTGGTGTCGGGGGGCGAGCAGTTCTTC. It encodes CASSLVSGGEQFF.

The V gene is TRBV28, the J gene TRBJ1-3; 8 nucleotides match TRBD1. V shed 8 bases, J shed 0 bases, and the junction held 3 bases outside the gene matches. This CDR3 is built from 14 residues. Germline lookup yields CDR1 MDHEN and CDR2 SYDVKM. The CDR3 loop is CASRDRISGNTIYF. In DNA, the CDR3 is TGTGCCAGCCGGGACAGGATCTCTGGAAACACCATATATTTT.

This rearrangement joins TRBV2 to TRBJ2-7, with TRBD2 matching over 9 bases. Losses at the gene ends were 2 bases for V and 2 bases for J; bases not matched to a gene: 4. The CDR3 totals 15 residues. Germline V CDR1 and CDR2: SNHLY, FYNNEI. The chain's CDR3 is CASSESGGRPYEQYF. The CDR3 DNA is TGTGCCAGCAGTGAAAGCGGGGGGCGGCCCTACGAGCAGTACTTC. Full variable domain (outside the CDR3, taken from reference TRBV2 and TRBJ2-7): EPEVTQTPSHQVTQMGQEVILRCVPISNHLYFYWYRQILGQKVEFLVSFYNNEISEKSEIFDDQFSVERPDGSNFTLKIRSTKLEDSAMYFCASSESGGRPYEQYFGPGTRLTVT.

V is TRBV6-1 and J is TRBJ2-1; 8 nucleotides match TRBD2. The CDR3 is made up of 19 amino acids. CDR1 is MNHNS and CDR2 is SASEGT in the germline V gene. Germline trimming cut 3 bases from V and 3 bases from J; bases unmatched to any gene: 16. CDR3 DNA sequence: TGTGCCAGCAGTGATTTAGGGCTCGGGGTAGCGGGACACTACAATGAGCAGTTCTTC. Protein: CASSDLGLGVAGHYNEQFF.

This rearrangement joins TRBV11-2 to TRBJ2-1, with 9 bases aligning to TRBD2. The CDR3 length is 15 residues. V trimming: 0 bases; J trimming: 12 bases; junction bases outside the gene matches: 9. Per the germline V gene, CDR1 is SGHAT and CDR2 is FQNNGV. The CDR3 spells CASSLDWTSARGQFF. In DNA, the CDR3 is TGTGCCAGCAGCTTAGATTGGACTAGCGCCCGTGGGCAGTTCTTC.